This T cell receptor beta chain was retrieved from a study of cytomegalovirus exposure and HLA in healthy donors. A multiplex PCR was run with 60 Vbeta primers and 13 Jbeta primers. TCRdb keeps only in-frame clones here, not all; method: immunoSEQ multiplex PCR. The data hold approximately 90,000 clones, with about 85% observed a single time. Losses at the gene ends were 4 bases for V and 0 bases for J; bases not matched to a gene: 1. The germline CDR1 and CDR2 sequences are SGHRS and YFSETQ. The CDR3 is 14 amino acids. Sequenced material: PBMCs. The V call is TRBV5-1, the J call TRBJ2-1; TRBD2 agrees at 7 bases. This TCR derives from a man aged 35-49 years in good health and CMV-seropositive. CDR3 sequence reads: CASSRGSSYNEQFF. The CDR3 nucleotides read TGCGCCAGCAGCCGCGGGAGCTCCTACAATGAGCAGTTCTTC.